A selection of T cell receptor beta chains follows, all from one sample in a study of beta chain features in type 1 diabetes. The data were produced by immunoSEQ multiplex PCR, yet TCRdb's version contains in-frame clones alone and is incomplete. The sample includes about 410,000 clones, more than 11% seen only once; the top ten take approximately 0.035%. The specimen sequenced was naive CD4+ T cells from blood. The receptors here all came from a man aged 30 to 45 in good health. The CDR3 runs from the conserved cysteine through the conserved F or W. The D gene is left open where the match is weak. The size field is filled for only some rows; it gives once, few, many or a size class.

D gene: TRBD2; clone size: -; J gene: TRBJ2-3; V gene: TRBV6-5; CDR3 protein: CASTPPAGPTYF; CDR3 DNA: TGTGCCAGCACCCCTCCAGCGGGGCCAACGTATTTT
D gene: -; clone size: few; J gene: TRBJ2-1; V gene: TRBV2; CDR3 protein: CASSRYNEQFF; CDR3 DNA: TGTGCCAGCAGTAGGTACAATGAGCAGTTCTTC
D gene: -; clone size: few; J gene: TRBJ2-6; V gene: TRBV6-6; CDR3 protein: CASYQEGRGANVLTF; CDR3 DNA: TGTGCCAGCTATCAGGAAGGTCGTGGGGCCAACGTCCTGACTTTC
D gene: -; clone size: few; J gene: TRBJ1-2; V gene: TRBV6-5; CDR3 protein: CASTRFQGVNYGYTF; CDR3 DNA: TGTGCCAGCACCCGGTTCCAGGGAGTTAACTATGGCTACACCTTC
D gene: -; clone size: -; J gene: TRBJ2-7; V gene: TRBV5-1; CDR3 protein: CASSLGAGTGLGEQYF; CDR3 DNA: TGCGCCAGCAGCTTGGGAGCTGGGACCGGGCTAGGCGAGCAGTACTTC
D gene: -; clone size: -; J gene: TRBJ2-7; V gene: TRBV5-1; CDR3 protein: CASSWGESEQYF; CDR3 DNA: TGCGCCAGCAGCTGGGGGGAGAGCGAGCAGTACTTC
D gene: -; clone size: -; J gene: TRBJ2-1; V gene: TRBV7-9; CDR3 protein: CASSLTQAGNEQFF; CDR3 DNA: TGTGCCAGCAGCTTAACTCAGGCGGGCAATGAGCAGTTCTTC
D gene: -; clone size: once; J gene: TRBJ2-7; V gene: TRBV29-1; CDR3 protein: CSVEIGRAYEQYF; CDR3 DNA: TGCAGCGTTGAAATCGGCAGGGCCTACGAGCAGTACTTC
D gene: -; clone size: few; J gene: TRBJ1-1; V gene: TRBV18; CDR3 protein: CASSPGYYGDRNTEAFF; CDR3 DNA: TGTGCCAGCTCACCAGGGTATTACGGAGACAGGAACACTGAAGCTTTCTTT
D gene: -; clone size: -; J gene: TRBJ2-2; V gene: TRBV9; CDR3 protein: CASSVIGTGELFF; CDR3 DNA: TGTGCCAGCAGCGTAATCGGCACCGGGGAGCTGTTTTTT
D gene: -; clone size: few; J gene: TRBJ2-3; V gene: TRBV9; CDR3 protein: CASSVGYSTDTQYF; CDR3 DNA: TGTGCCAGCAGCGTAGGCTATAGCACAGATACGCAGTATTTT
D gene: -; clone size: -; J gene: TRBJ2-3; V gene: TRBV10-2; CDR3 protein: CASSQAGDTQYF; CDR3 DNA: TGCGCCAGCAGTCAAGCAGGAGATACGCAGTATTTT
D gene: TRBD2; clone size: few; J gene: TRBJ2-1; V gene: TRBV5-4; CDR3 protein: CASSGSGRAGNEQFF; CDR3 DNA: TGTGCCAGCAGCGGTAGCGGGAGGGCCGGCAATGAGCAGTTCTTC
D gene: -; clone size: few; J gene: TRBJ2-3; V gene: TRBV21-1; CDR3 protein: CASSLGSSLVGTQYF; CDR3 DNA: TGTGCCAGCAGCTTAGGGTCTTCCCTGGTGGGTACGCAGTATTTT
D gene: -; clone size: few; J gene: TRBJ2-7; V gene: TRBV6-1; CDR3 protein: CASSTYEQYF; CDR3 DNA: TGTGCCAGCAGCACCTACGAGCAGTACTTC
D gene: -; clone size: -; J gene: TRBJ1-2; V gene: TRBV5-1; CDR3 protein: CASSLEGMGGYTF; CDR3 DNA: TGCGCCAGCAGCTTGGAGGGGATGGGTGGCTACACCTTC
D gene: -; clone size: -; J gene: TRBJ2-5; V gene: TRBV6-5; CDR3 protein: CASTRAETQYF; CDR3 DNA: TGTGCCAGCACTCGGGCAGAGACCCAGTACTTC
D gene: -; clone size: -; J gene: TRBJ1-2; V gene: TRBV29-1; CDR3 protein: CSVVYGNYGYTF; CDR3 DNA: TGCAGCGTTGTCTACGGGAACTATGGCTACACCTTC
D gene: -; clone size: few; J gene: TRBJ2-3; V gene: TRBV10-3; CDR3 protein: CAIGLTDTQYF; CDR3 DNA: TGTGCCATCGGTCTGACAGATACGCAGTATTTT
D gene: -; clone size: -; J gene: TRBJ1-1; V gene: TRBV7-2; CDR3 protein: CASSLAHVTTEAFF; CDR3 DNA: TGTGCCAGCAGCTTAGCGCACGTCACCACTGAAGCTTTCTTT
D gene: TRBD1; clone size: few; J gene: TRBJ2-1; V gene: TRBV6-5; CDR3 protein: CASSYGTEWFF; CDR3 DNA: TGTGCCAGCAGTTACGGGACAGAATGGTTCTTC
D gene: -; clone size: few; J gene: TRBJ1-2; V gene: TRBV6-5; CDR3 protein: CASSYMGYGYTF; CDR3 DNA: TGTGCCAGCAGTTACATGGGCTATGGCTACACCTTC
D gene: -; clone size: -; J gene: TRBJ2-2; V gene: TRBV14; CDR3 protein: CASSHGGGPLFF; CDR3 DNA: TGTGCCAGCAGCCACGGTGGGGGGCCGCTGTTTTTT
D gene: -; clone size: -; J gene: TRBJ2-3; V gene: TRBV7-2; CDR3 protein: CASSLADTQYF; CDR3 DNA: TGTGCCAGCAGCCTCGCAGATACGCAGTATTTT
D gene: TRBD1; clone size: -; J gene: TRBJ2-4; V gene: TRBV2; CDR3 protein: CASRDRDRLAKNIQYF; CDR3 DNA: TGTGCCAGCAGGGATCGGGACAGGCTAGCCAAAAACATTCAGTACTTC
D gene: TRBD2; clone size: -; J gene: TRBJ2-3; V gene: TRBV4-3; CDR3 protein: CASSQDFASGGSTDTQYF; CDR3 DNA: TGCGCCAGCAGCCAAGATTTTGCTAGCGGGGGGAGCACAGATACGCAGTATTTT
D gene: -; clone size: few; J gene: TRBJ2-5; V gene: TRBV5-6; CDR3 protein: CASSLDVGTQYF; CDR3 DNA: TGTGCCAGCAGCTTGGATGTCGGGACCCAGTACTTC
D gene: -; clone size: -; J gene: TRBJ2-5; V gene: TRBV9; CDR3 protein: CASSVAVSGLLETQYF; CDR3 DNA: TGTGCCAGCAGCGTAGCGGTCAGCGGGCTCTTGGAGACCCAGTACTTC
D gene: -; clone size: few; J gene: TRBJ1-1; V gene: TRBV23-1; CDR3 protein: CASSLGNRGLDSEAFF; CDR3 DNA: TGCGCCAGCAGTCTGGGAAATAGGGGTCTCGACAGTGAAGCTTTCTTT
D gene: TRBD1; clone size: -; J gene: TRBJ2-3; V gene: TRBV7-9; CDR3 protein: CASSLGPGGAPDTQYF; CDR3 DNA: TGTGCCAGCAGCTTAGGTCCAGGGGGCGCCCCAGATACGCAGTATTTT
D gene: -; clone size: few; J gene: TRBJ1-2; V gene: TRBV29-1; CDR3 protein: CSVWGYYGYTF; CDR3 DNA: TGCAGCGTTTGGGGGTACTATGGCTACACCTTC
D gene: -; clone size: few; J gene: TRBJ2-1; V gene: TRBV30; CDR3 protein: CASVRTRSHNEQFF; CDR3 DNA: TGTGCCTCAGTTCGGACTCGAAGCCACAATGAGCAGTTCTTC
D gene: -; clone size: -; J gene: TRBJ1-2; V gene: TRBV6-1; CDR3 protein: CASSLSQRDGYTF; CDR3 DNA: TGTGCCAGCAGCCTTTCCCAGCGTGATGGCTACACCTTC
D gene: -; clone size: -; J gene: TRBJ2-5; V gene: TRBV9; CDR3 protein: CASSVVGRTQETQYF; CDR3 DNA: TGTGCCAGCAGCGTAGTGGGGAGGACCCAAGAGACCCAGTACTTC
D gene: -; clone size: few; J gene: TRBJ2-5; V gene: TRBV5-6; CDR3 protein: CASSFFGSTGETQYF; CDR3 DNA: TGTGCCAGCAGCTTTTTCGGGAGCACAGGGGAGACCCAGTACTTC
D gene: -; clone size: -; J gene: TRBJ2-4; V gene: TRBV18; CDR3 protein: CASSPPGVAKNIQYF; CDR3 DNA: TGTGCCAGCTCACCACCCGGGGTGGCCAAAAACATTCAGTACTTC
D gene: -; clone size: -; J gene: TRBJ1-1; V gene: TRBV9; CDR3 protein: CASSPRQKNTEAFF; CDR3 DNA: TGTGCCAGCAGCCCACGACAGAAAAACACTGAAGCTTTCTTT
D gene: -; clone size: -; J gene: TRBJ1-1; V gene: TRBV30; CDR3 protein: CAWSVRGLTEAFF; CDR3 DNA: TGTGCCTGGAGTGTGAGAGGGCTCACTGAAGCTTTCTTT
D gene: -; clone size: -; J gene: TRBJ2-1; V gene: TRBV7-9; CDR3 protein: CASSLRTFRRQNEQFF; CDR3 DNA: TGTGCCAGCAGCTTGAGGACTTTCCGCCGGCAGAATGAGCAGTTCTTC
D gene: TRBD1; clone size: few; J gene: TRBJ2-1; V gene: TRBV6-6; CDR3 protein: CASSSGGDRVRGEQFF; CDR3 DNA: TGTGCCAGCAGCTCCGGCGGGGACAGGGTCCGAGGTGAGCAGTTCTTC
D gene: -; clone size: few; J gene: TRBJ1-5; V gene: TRBV11-2; CDR3 protein: CASSLSRGLNQPQHF; CDR3 DNA: TGTGCCAGCAGCTTGTCCAGGGGACTCAATCAGCCCCAGCATTTT
D gene: -; clone size: few; J gene: TRBJ2-3; V gene: TRBV5-1; CDR3 protein: CASSFQRASTDTQYF; CDR3 DNA: TGCGCCAGCAGCTTCCAGCGGGCGAGCACAGATACGCAGTATTTT
D gene: -; clone size: -; J gene: TRBJ2-7; V gene: TRBV7-2; CDR3 protein: CASSLQGYEQYF; CDR3 DNA: TGTGCCAGCAGCTTACAGGGATACGAGCAGTACTTC